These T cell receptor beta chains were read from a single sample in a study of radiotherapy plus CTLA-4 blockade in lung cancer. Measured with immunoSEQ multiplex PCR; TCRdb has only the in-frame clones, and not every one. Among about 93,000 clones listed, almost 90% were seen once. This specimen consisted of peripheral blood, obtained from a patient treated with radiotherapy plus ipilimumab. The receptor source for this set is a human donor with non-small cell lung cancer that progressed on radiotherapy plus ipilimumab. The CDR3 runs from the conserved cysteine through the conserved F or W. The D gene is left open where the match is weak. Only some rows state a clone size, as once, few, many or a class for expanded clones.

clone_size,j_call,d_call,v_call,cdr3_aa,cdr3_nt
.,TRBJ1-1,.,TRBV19,CASSMAEKFEAFF,TGTGCCAGTAGTATGGCAGAGAAATTTGAAGCTTTCTTT
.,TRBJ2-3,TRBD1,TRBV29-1,CSARGGQGADTQYF,TGCAGCGCCCGGGGGGGACAGGGGGCAGATACGCAGTATTTT
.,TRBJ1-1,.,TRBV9,CASSVEEGATEAFF,TGTGCCAGCAGCGTAGAAGAGGGAGCCACTGAAGCTTTCTTT
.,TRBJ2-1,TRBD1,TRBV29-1,CSVAAGTGANNEQFF,TGCAGCGTAGCTGCCGGGACAGGGGCCAACAATGAGCAGTTCTTC
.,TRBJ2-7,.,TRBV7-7,CASSPRLGYEQYF,TGTGCTAGCAGCCCTAGATTGGGCTACGAGCAGTACTTC
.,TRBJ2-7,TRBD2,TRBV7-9,CASSPTSGRTYEQYF,TGTGCCAGCAGCCCTACTAGCGGGCGGACCTACGAGCAGTACTTC
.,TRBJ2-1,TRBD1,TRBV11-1,CASSLRGGQGARDEQFF,TGTGCCAGCAGCCTACGAGGGGGGCAGGGGGCTCGGGATGAGCAGTTCTTC
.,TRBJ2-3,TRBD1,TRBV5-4,CASSPGQEITDTQYF,TGTGCCAGCAGCCCAGGACAGGAGATCACAGATACGCAGTATTTT
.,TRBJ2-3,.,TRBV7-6,CASSSTGLDTQYF,TGTGCCAGCAGCTCTACTGGGCTGGATACGCAGTATTTT
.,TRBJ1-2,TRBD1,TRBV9,CASGPDRGLSYGYTF,TGTGCCAGCGGGCCGGACAGGGGACTTAGCTATGGCTACACCTTC
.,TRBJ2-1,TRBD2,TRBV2,CASSGTSGRVRDEQFF,TGTGCCAGCAGCGGGACTAGCGGGAGGGTTCGGGATGAGCAGTTCTTC
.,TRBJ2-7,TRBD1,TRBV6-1,CASRTRTGGLYEQYF,TGTGCCAGCAGGACAAGGACAGGGGGTTTGTACGAGCAGTACTTC
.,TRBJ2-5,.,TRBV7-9,CASSSTGSPETQYF,TGTGCCAGCAGCTCAACGGGGTCCCCAGAGACCCAGTACTTC
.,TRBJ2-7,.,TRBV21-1,CASSSGASYEQYF,TGTGCCAGCAGCAGCGGGGCGTCCTACGAGCAGTACTTC
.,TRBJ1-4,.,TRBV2,CASSEVRGPNEKLFF,TGTGCCAGCAGTGAAGTCCGGGGGCCTAATGAAAAACTGTTTTTT
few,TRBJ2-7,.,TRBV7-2,CASSLGIRREQYF,TGTGCCAGCAGCTTGGGGATCCGACGCGAGCAGTACTTC
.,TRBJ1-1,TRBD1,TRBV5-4,CASSLDRGGGTEAFF,TGTGCCAGCAGCTTGGACAGGGGTGGGGGAACTGAAGCTTTCTTT
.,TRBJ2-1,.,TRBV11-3,CASSFSLYGEQFF,TGTGCCAGCAGCTTCTCCTTATATGGTGAGCAGTTCTTC
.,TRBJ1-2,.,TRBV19,CASSIAGTYGYTF,TGTGCCAGTAGTATAGCAGGGACCTATGGCTACACCTTC
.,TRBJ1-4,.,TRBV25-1,CASSEKTGFNEKLFF,TGTGCCAGCAGTGAAAAGACAGGCTTTAATGAAAAACTGTTTTTT
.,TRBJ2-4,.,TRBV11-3,CASSLDTLLAKNIQYF,TGTGCCAGCAGCTTAGACACACTACTAGCCAAAAACATTCAGTACTTC
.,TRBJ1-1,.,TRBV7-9,CASSLDRLLNTEAFF,TGTGCCAGCAGCTTAGATCGTCTATTGAACACTGAAGCTTTCTTT
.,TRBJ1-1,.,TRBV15,CATSRDRGFGDTEAFF,TGTGCCACCAGCAGAGACAGGGGCTTCGGGGACACTGAAGCTTTCTTT
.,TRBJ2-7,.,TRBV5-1,CASSLVAADEQYF,TGTGCCAGCAGCTTGGTAGCAGCGGACGAGCAGTACTTC
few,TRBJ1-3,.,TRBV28,CASSFGTQLGNTIYF,TGTGCCAGCAGTTTCGGGACACAGCTCGGAAACACCATATATTTT
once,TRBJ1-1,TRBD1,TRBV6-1,CASRILIGGITEAFF,TGTGCCAGCAGGATACTGATAGGGGGCATCACTGAAGCTTTCTTT
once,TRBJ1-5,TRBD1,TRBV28,CASSREQGKLGQPQHF,TGTGCCAGCAGCCGCGAACAGGGGAAGCTCGGCCAGCCCCAGCATTTT
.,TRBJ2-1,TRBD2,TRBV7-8,CASSSIPPVLAGGRVGNEQFF,TGTGCCAGCAGCTCCATTCCACCGGTACTAGCGGGAGGTAGGGTGGGGAATGAGCAGTTCTTC
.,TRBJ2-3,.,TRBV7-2,CASRRQGAISTDTQYF,TGTGCCAGCAGGCGCCAAGGGGCTATTAGCACAGATACGCAGTATTTT
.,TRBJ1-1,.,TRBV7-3,CASSLKRNTEAFF,TGTGCCAGCAGCTTAAAGAGGAACACTGAAGCTTTCTTT
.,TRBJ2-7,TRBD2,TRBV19,CASSIRGGTSGTIYEQYF,TGTGCCAGTAGTATTAGGGGTGGGACTAGCGGGACCATCTACGAGCAGTACTTC
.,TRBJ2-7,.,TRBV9,CASSVDSLGYEQYF,TGTGCCAGCAGCGTGGACTCTTTAGGCTACGAGCAGTACTTC
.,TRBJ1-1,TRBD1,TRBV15,CATSVYRGLGTEAFF,TGTGCCACCAGCGTGTACAGGGGGCTTGGGACTGAAGCTTTCTTT
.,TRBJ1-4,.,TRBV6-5,CASSYLGSDEKLFF,TGTGCCAGCAGTTACTTGGGGTCCGATGAAAAACTGTTTTTT
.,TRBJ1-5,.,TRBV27,CASSLGGESNQPQHF,TGTGCCAGCAGTTTAGGGGGGGAAAGCAATCAGCCCCAGCATTTT
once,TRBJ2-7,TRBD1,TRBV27,CASSGSGTGGYRSIYEQYF,TGTGCCAGCAGCGGCTCCGGGACAGGGGGTTATCGTTCCATATACGAGCAGTACTTC
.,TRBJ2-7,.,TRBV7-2,CASSRGGDLPYEQYF,TGTGCCAGCAGCCGCGGAGGGGACTTACCCTACGAGCAGTACTTC
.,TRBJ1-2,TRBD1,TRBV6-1,CASSGQPGQGVSYGYTF,TGTGCCAGCAGTGGCCAACCGGGACAGGGGGTGAGCTATGGCTACACCTTC
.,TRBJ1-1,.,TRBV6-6,CASSKRGANTEAFF,TGTGCCAGCAGTAAACGGGGAGCGAACACTGAAGCTTTCTTT
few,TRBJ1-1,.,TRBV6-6,CASSDTEAFF,TGTGCCAGCAGCGACACTGAAGCTTTCTTT
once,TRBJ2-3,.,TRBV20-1,CSAGYTDTQYF,TGCAGTGCTGGTTACACAGATACGCAGTATTTT
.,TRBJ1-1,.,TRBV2,CASRYRAGNTEAFF,TGTGCCAGCCGGTACCGGGCGGGGAACACTGAAGCTTTCTTT
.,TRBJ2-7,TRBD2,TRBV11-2,CASSLVFGAGRSYEQYF,TGTGCCAGCAGCTTAGTCTTTGGAGCGGGAAGGTCCTACGAGCAGTACTTC
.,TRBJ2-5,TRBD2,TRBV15,CATSRGNVDSGSIFLETQYF,TGTGCCACCAGCAGAGGGAACGTGGACAGCGGGAGTATCTTCCTGGAGACCCAGTACTTC
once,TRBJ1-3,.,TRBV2,CASRSTGFGNTIYF,TGTGCCAGCAGGTCCACAGGGTTCGGAAACACCATATATTTT